Below, 15 T cell receptor beta chains from the same sample are listed, as sequenced in a study of cytomegalovirus exposure and HLA in healthy donors. The PCR used 60 Vbeta and 13 Jbeta primers. Produced via immunoSEQ multiplex PCR; TCRdb's table is partial and in-frame only. This sample carries 80,000 or so clones, over 9.5% of them seen once, and the ten largest clones take around 24%. Sequenced input: PBMCs. All receptors derive from a man aged 55 to 70 in good health and CMV-seropositive.

This clone was observed a handful of times. The chain joins TRBV18 to TRBJ1-1, with 9 bases matching TRBD1. With 4 bases clipped from V and 4 bases from J, the junction kept 10 bases outside the gene matches. The germline CDR1 and CDR2 sequences are KGHSH and LQKENI. The length of the CDR3 is 16 residues. The CDR3, as DNA: TGTGCCAGCTCACGTGGGACAGGGAGATCGACCACTGAAGCTTTCTTT. Its protein product is CASSRGTGRSTTEAFF.

V and J are TRBV11-3 and TRBJ2-1, with D possibly being TRBD1 (5 bases). The V gene's germline CDR1 is SGHNT and CDR2 YENEEA. This CDR3 spans 15 amino acids. The V gene lost 5 bases and the J gene lost 4 bases, with 15 bases spanning the gap. The chain's CDR3 is CASSPRAGKYNEQFF. CDR3 DNA: TGTGCCAGCAGCCCTCGTGCAGGGAAGTACAATGAGCAGTTCTTC.

The V call is TRBV5-1, the J call TRBJ1-4; 9 bases map to TRBD1. With 3 bases clipped from V and 8 bases from J, the junction kept 8 bases outside the gene matches. The CDR3 runs 15 residues. Germline lookup yields CDR1 SGHRS and CDR2 YFSETQ. CDR3 nucleotides: TGCGCCAGCAGCTCGATACAGGGGGCGAGGGAAAAACTGTTTTTT. Protein product: CASSSIQGAREKLFF. The full variable domain, with the rest looked up from reference TRBV5-1 and TRBJ1-4, is KAGVTQTPRYLIKTRGQQVTLSCSPISGHRSVSWYQQTPGQGLQFLFEYFSETQRNKGNFPGRFSGRQFSNSRSEMNVSTLELGDSALYLCASSSIQGAREKLFFGSGTQLSVL.

The chain employs TRBV5-1 and TRBJ1-4; D is perhaps TRBD1 (5 bases). The CDR3 covers 16 residues. V lost 2 bases to trimming and J lost 3 bases, with 14 bases between them. Germline lookup yields CDR1 SGHRS and CDR2 YFSETQ. DNA for the CDR3: TGCGCCAGCAGCTTAGGCCAGGGCTCTCCTAATGAAAAACTGTTTTTT. This codes for CASSLGQGSPNEKLFF.

The chain couples TRBV5-1 to TRBJ2-3, with TRBD2 identical over 8 bases. This CDR3 comprises 17 residues. Germline loops: CDR1 SGHRS, CDR2 YFSETQ. Germline trimming cut 0 bases from V and 0 bases from J; bases unmatched to any gene: 6. The CDR3 DNA reads as TGCGCCAGCAGCTTGGCCGTCGCGGGAGGAAGCACAGATACGCAGTATTTT. Protein product: CASSLAVAGGSTDTQYF.

The rearrangement uses TRBV18 and TRBJ1-1; tentative D call: TRBD1 (5 bases). This CDR3 is 16 amino acids long. The V gene's germline CDR1 is KGHSH and CDR2 LQKENI. V lost 0 bases to trimming and J lost 4 bases, with 15 bases between them. The CDR3 is CASSPPGGAEGTEAFF. Here the CDR3 DNA reads TGTGCCAGCTCACCACCGGGAGGGGCCGAGGGCACTGAAGCTTTCTTT.

This clone was picked up a small number of times. The genes are TRBV7-9 and TRBJ1-1; D not certain. Germline CDR1 and CDR2: SEHNR and FQNEAQ (reference sequence). V shed 5 bases and J shed 10 bases, with 20 bases lying between them. This CDR3 is 14 amino acids long. CDR3 region: CASSPEGAGFGAFF. The CDR3 nucleotides are TGTGCCAGCAGCCCAGAAGGTGCCGGGTTCGGAGCTTTCTTT.

This clone has a handful of counts. The chain recombines TRBV29-1 with TRBJ2-3; D remains ambiguous. This CDR3 contains 13 residues. Trimming cost V 6 bases and J 3 bases, with 13 bases left between them. Germline CDR1 is SQVTM and CDR2 is ANQGSEA. The CDR3 nucleotides are TGCAGCGTCACCTCGACCGGGACAGATACGCAGTATTTT. It yields the protein CSVTSTGTDTQYF.

The chain combines TRBV6-6 with TRBJ2-2; 9 positions match TRBD2. The V gene end was trimmed by 6 bases and the J gene end by 0 bases; junction bases not matched to a gene: 5. This CDR3 comprises 16 residues. From germline, CDR1 is MNHNY and CDR2 SVGAGI (reference sequence). The CDR3 nucleotides read TGTGCCAGCAGACCAAGCGGGGGGACGAACACCGGGGAGCTGTTTTTT. Its translation is CASRPSGGTNTGELFF.

About this clone itself: The same CDR3 can be traced to other DNA sequences in this sample. CDR3 sequence: CSVETGGNTEAFF. The CDR3, as DNA: TGCAGCGTAGAGACAGGGGGCAACACTGAAGCTTTCTTT. The J gene is TRBJ1-1, the V gene TRBV29-1; 10 bases fit TRBD1. Germline V lookup: CDR1 SQVTM, CDR2 ANQGSEA. The CDR3 covers 13 residues. V dropped 6 bases and J dropped 2; count of bases not matched to a gene: 3.

The rearrangement uses TRBV10-3 and TRBJ2-7, with 8 positions matching TRBD2. Germline-derived CDR1 and CDR2 are ENHRY and SYGVKD. The junction had 13 bases not matched to a gene; V was cut back by 5 bases and J by 4 bases. The CDR3 contains 16 residues. The CDR3 nucleotides are TGTGCCATCAGTCCGGCGGGGGTTAGCGGGACGTACGAGCAGTACTTC. It specifies CAISPAGVSGTYEQYF.

This clone appeared a few times. This chain connects TRBV10-3 to TRBJ1-2, with a tentative D call TRBD1 (5 bases). The germline gives CDR1 ENHRY, CDR2 SYGVKD. The CDR3 is 12 amino acids. The germline V and J ends were trimmed by 3 bases and 4 bases, with 6 bases remaining between them. The CDR3 reads CAISERGYGYTF. DNA for the CDR3: TGTGCCATCAGTGAAAGGGGCTATGGCTACACCTTC.

This clone was seen a handful of times. This chain links TRBV6-1 with TRBJ1-3; possible D gene TRBD1, 5 bases. This CDR3 spans 17 amino acids. The V and J ends lost 3 bases and 0 bases respectively, with 15 bases between them. From germline, CDR1 is MNHNS and CDR2 SASEGT. CDR3 sequence: CASSERSGLSSGNTIYF. The CDR3 coding sequence is TGTGCCAGCAGTGAGCGGTCGGGACTTAGCTCTGGAAACACCATATATTTT.

This clone has only a few counts. The chain has TRBV10-3 and TRBJ2-2, with D unresolved. V lost 2 bases and J 2 bases, leaving 12 bases between the germline ends. Germline-derived CDR1 and CDR2 are ENHRY and SYGVKD. This CDR3 spans 16 amino acids. In DNA, the CDR3 is TGTGCCATCAGTGAGGCAGACAATCCAAACACCGGGGAGCTGTTTTTT. It yields the protein CAISEADNPNTGELFF.

This clone has only a few counts. The chain carries TRBV6-5 and TRBJ1-6; no clear D. Germline values: CDR1 MNHEY, CDR2 SVGAGI. The CDR3 extends over 14 amino acids. With 2 bases removed from V and 9 bases from J, the gap between germline ends came to 11 bases. The CDR3 loop is CASSYTGRGSPLHF. The CDR3 DNA reads as TGTGCCAGCAGTTACACCGGCCGGGGTTCACCCCTCCACTTT.